This TCR beta chain came from a study of blood T cell repertoires in COVID-19. Study-wide background: T cells, B-cell-depleted T cells, or PBMCs provided the cDNA or gDNA that served as material.

Method: immunoSEQ multiplex PCR; TCRdb's copy keeps in-frame clones and lacks some. Among approximately 150,000 clones listed, around 87% were seen once. The length of the CDR3 is 13 residues. Germline V gene lookup returns CDR1 SGHNT and CDR2 YENEEA. V was pared by 5 bases and J by 1 base, with 8 bases between. The material sequenced was peripheral blood. This TCR came from a man older than 75 with acute or convalescent COVID-19. The gene calls are TRBV11-3 and TRBJ1-1, with a possible D match to TRBD1 (5 bases). The CDR3 here is CASSRGQNTEAFF. The CDR3 DNA sequence: TGTGCCAGCAGCAGAGGACAGAACACTGAAGCTTTCTTT. The full variable domain, in which reference TRBV11-3 and TRBJ1-1 provide the parts outside the CDR3, is EAGVVQSPRYKIIEKKQPVAFWCNPISGHNTLYWYLQNLGQGPELLIRYENEEAVDDSQLPKDRFSAERLKGVDSTLKIQPAELGDSAVYLCASSRGQNTEAFFGQGTRLTVV.